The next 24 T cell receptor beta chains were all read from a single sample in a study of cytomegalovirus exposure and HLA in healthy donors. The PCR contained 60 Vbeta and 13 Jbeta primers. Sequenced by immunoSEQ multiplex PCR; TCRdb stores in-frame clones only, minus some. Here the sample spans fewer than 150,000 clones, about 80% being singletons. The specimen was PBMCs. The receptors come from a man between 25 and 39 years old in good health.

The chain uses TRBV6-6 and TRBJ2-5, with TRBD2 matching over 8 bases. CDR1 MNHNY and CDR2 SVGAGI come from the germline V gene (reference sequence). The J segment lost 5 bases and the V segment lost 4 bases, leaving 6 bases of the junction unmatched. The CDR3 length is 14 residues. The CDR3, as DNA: TGTGCCAGCAGTTTTGATAGCGGGGTGGAGACCCAGTACTTC. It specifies CASSFDSGVETQYF.

The CDR3, as DNA: TGTGCCAGCAGCCTGGGGGCTCAATGGGAACTGTTTTTT. Its protein product is CASSLGAQWELFF. The chain recombines TRBV5-6 with TRBJ1-4; a possible D gene is TRBD1 (6 bases). The germline CDR1 and CDR2 sequences are SGHDT and YYEEEE. Trimming removed 4 bases at V and 12 bases at J, with 16 bases between. This CDR3 has 13 amino acids.

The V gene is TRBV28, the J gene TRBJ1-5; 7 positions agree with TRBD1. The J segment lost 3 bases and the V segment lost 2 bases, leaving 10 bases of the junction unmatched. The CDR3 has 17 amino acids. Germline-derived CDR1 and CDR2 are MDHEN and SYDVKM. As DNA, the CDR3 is TGTGCCAGCAGTTTACCCCAACAGGGGCCTGCCAATCAGCCCCAGCATTTT. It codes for CASSLPQQGPANQPQHF.

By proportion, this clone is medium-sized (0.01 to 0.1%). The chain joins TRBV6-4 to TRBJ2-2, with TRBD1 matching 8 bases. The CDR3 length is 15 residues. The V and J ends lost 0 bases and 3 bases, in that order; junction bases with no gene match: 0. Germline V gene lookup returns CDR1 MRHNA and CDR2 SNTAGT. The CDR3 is CASSDSQGDTGELFF. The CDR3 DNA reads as TGTGCCAGCAGTGACTCACAGGGGGACACCGGGGAGCTGTTTTTT.

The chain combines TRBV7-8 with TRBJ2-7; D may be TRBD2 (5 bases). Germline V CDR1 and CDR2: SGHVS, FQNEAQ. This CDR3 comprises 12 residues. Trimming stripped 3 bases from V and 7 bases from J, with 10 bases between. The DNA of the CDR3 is TGTGCCAGCAGCTTTACGGGGTCAGAGCAGTACTTC. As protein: CASSFTGSEQYF.

CDR3 amino acids: CASSVVPGRADTQYF. The CDR3 nucleotides read TGTGCCAGCAGCGTAGTTCCAGGGCGCGCAGATACGCAGTATTTT. This rearrangement joins TRBV9 to TRBJ2-3; tentatively, D is TRBD1 (5 bases). The CDR3 spans 15 residues. The V end was cut by 0 bases, the J end by 4 bases, with 12 bases between. Germline-derived CDR1 and CDR2 are SGDLS and YYNGEE. Full variable domain (remainder filled in from reference TRBV9 and TRBJ2-3): DSGVTQTPKHLITATGQRVTLRCSPRSGDLSVYWYQQSLDQGLQFLIQYYNGEERAKGNILERFSAQQFPDLHSELNLSSLELGDSALYFCASSVVPGRADTQYFGPGTRLTVL.

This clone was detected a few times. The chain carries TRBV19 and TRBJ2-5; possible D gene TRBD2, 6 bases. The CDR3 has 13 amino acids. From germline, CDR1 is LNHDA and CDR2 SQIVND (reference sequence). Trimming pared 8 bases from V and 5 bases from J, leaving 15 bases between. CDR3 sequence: CASARGRGETQYF. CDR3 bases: TGTGCCAGTGCCCGGGGGAGAGGTGAGACCCAGTACTTC. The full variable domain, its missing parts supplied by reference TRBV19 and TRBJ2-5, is DGGITQSPKYLFRKEGQNVTLSCEQNLNHDAMYWYRQDPGQGLRLIYYSQIVNDFQKGDIAEGYSVSREKKESFPLTVTSAQKNPTAFYLCASARGRGETQYFGPGTRLLVL.

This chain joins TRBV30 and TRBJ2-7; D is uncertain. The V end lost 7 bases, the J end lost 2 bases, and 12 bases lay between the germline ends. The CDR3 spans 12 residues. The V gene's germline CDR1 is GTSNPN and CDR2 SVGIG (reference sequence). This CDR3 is CASSTLTYEQYF. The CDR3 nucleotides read TGTGCCTCTTCGACTCTTACCTACGAGCAGTACTTC.

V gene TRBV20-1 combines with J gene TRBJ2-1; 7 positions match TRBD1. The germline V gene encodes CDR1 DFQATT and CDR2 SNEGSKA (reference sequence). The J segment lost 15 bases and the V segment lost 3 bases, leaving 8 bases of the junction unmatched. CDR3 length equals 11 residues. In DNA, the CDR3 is TGCAGTGCTAGCCGCCGGGACAGTAGGTTCTTC. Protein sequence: CSASRRDSRFF.

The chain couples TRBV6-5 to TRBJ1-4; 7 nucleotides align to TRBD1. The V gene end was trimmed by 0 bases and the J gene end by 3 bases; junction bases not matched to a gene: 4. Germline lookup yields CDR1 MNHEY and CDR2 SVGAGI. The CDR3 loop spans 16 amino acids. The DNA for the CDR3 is TGTGCCAGCAGTTACTCCGAGGGGACAGCTAATGAAAAACTGTTTTTT. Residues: CASSYSEGTANEKLFF.

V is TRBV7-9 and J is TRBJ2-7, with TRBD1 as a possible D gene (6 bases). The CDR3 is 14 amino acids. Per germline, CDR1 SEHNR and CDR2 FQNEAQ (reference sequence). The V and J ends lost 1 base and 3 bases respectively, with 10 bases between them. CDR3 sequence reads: CASSLGDIGYEQYF. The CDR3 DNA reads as TGTGCCAGCAGCTTAGGGGACATAGGCTACGAGCAGTACTTC. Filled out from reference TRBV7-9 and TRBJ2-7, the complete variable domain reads DTGVSQNPRHKITKRGQNVTFRCDPISEHNRLYWYRQTLGQGPEFLTYFQNEAQLEKSRLLSDRFSAERPKGSFSTLEIQRTEQGDSAMYLCASSLGDIGYEQYFGPGTRLTVT.

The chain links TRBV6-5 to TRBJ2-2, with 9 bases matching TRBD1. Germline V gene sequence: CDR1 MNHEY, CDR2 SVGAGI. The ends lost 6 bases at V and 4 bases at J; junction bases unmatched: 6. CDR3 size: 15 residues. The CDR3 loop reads CASSPDRGVTGELFF. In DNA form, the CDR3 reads TGTGCCAGCAGCCCGGACAGGGGCGTCACCGGGGAGCTGTTTTTT.

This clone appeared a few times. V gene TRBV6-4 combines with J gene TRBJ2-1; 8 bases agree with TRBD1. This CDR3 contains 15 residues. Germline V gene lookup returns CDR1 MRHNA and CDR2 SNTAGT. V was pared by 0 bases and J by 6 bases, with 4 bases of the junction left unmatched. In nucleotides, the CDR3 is TGTGCCAGCAGTGACTCGACAACAGGGGGCAATGAGCAGTTCTTC. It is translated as CASSDSTTGGNEQFF.

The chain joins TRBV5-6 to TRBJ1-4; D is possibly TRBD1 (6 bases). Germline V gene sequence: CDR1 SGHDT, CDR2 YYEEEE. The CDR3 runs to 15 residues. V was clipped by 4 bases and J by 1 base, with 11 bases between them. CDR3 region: CASSAGQRTNEKLFF. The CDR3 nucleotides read TGTGCCAGCAGCGCCGGACAGAGAACTAATGAAAAACTGTTTTTT.

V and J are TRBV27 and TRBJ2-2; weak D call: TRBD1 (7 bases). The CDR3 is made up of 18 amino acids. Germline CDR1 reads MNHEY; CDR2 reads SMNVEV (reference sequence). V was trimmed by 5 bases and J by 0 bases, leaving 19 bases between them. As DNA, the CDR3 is TGTGCCAGCAGTCCCACTCTGAGCAGGGGGGCGAACACCGGGGAGCTGTTTTTT. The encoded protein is CASSPTLSRGANTGELFF.

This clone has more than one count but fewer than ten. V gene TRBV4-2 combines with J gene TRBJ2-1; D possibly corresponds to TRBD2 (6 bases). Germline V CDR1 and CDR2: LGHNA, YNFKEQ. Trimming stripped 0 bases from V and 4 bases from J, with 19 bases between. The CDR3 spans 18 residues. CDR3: CASSQDFLLAGPYNEQFF. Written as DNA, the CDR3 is TGTGCCAGCAGCCAAGATTTTTTGCTTGCGGGGCCTTACAATGAGCAGTTCTTC.

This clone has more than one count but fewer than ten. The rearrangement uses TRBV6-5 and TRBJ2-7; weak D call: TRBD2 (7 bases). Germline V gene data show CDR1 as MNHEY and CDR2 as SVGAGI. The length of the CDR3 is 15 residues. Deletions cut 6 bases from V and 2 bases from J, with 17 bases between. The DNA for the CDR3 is TGTGCCAGCAGGCTTGGAAGGGGGGGGGCCTACGAGCAGTACTTC. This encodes CASRLGRGGAYEQYF.

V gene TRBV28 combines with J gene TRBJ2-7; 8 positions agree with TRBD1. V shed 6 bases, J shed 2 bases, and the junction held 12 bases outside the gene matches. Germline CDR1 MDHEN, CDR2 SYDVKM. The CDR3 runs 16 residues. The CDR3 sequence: CASSSLATGAAYEQYF. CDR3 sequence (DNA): TGTGCCAGCAGCTCCCTGGCGACAGGGGCTGCCTACGAGCAGTACTTC. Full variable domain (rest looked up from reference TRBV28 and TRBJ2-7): DVKVTQSSRYLVKRTGEKVFLECVQDMDHENMFWYRQDPGLGLRLIYFSYDVKMKEKGDIPEGYSVSREKKERFSLILESASTNQTSMYLCASSSLATGAAYEQYFGPGTRLTVT.

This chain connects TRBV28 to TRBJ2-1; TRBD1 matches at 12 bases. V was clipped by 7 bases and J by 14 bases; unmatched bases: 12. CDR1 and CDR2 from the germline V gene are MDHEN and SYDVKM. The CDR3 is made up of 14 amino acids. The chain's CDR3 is CASMGRDRGHEEFF. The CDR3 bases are TGTGCCAGCATGGGGAGGGACAGGGGGCATGAAGAGTTCTTC.

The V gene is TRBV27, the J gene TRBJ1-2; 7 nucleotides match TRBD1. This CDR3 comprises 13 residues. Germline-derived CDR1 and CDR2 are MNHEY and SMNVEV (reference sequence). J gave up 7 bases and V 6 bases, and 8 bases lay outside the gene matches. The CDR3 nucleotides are TGTGCCAGCAGCCCACAGGGGTGGGGTGGCTACACCTTC. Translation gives CASSPQGWGGYTF.

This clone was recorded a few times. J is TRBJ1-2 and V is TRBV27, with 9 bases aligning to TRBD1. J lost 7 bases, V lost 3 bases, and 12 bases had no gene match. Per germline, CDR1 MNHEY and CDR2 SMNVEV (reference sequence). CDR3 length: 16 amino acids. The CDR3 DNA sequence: TGTGCCAGCAGTTTCTCCTCCAGGACAGGGGATTCTGGCTACACCTTC. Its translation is CASSFSSRTGDSGYTF.

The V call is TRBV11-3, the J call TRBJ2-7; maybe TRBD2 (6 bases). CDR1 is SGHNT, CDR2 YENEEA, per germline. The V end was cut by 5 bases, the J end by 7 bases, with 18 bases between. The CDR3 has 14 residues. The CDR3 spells CASSPSGPGGEQYF. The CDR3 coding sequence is TGTGCCAGCAGCCCCTCGGGACCCGGGGGTGAGCAGTACTTC.

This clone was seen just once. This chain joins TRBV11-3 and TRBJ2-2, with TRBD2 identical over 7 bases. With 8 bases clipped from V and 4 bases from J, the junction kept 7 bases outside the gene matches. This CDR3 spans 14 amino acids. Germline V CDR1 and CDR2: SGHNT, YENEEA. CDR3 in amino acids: CASRAPGGTGELFF. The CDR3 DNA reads TGTGCCAGCCGGGCTCCGGGGGGCACCGGGGAGCTGTTTTTT.

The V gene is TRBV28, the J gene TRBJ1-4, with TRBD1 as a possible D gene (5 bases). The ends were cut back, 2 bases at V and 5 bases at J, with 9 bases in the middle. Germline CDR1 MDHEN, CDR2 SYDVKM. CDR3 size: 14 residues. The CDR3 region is CASSLRNRNEKLFF. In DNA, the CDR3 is TGTGCCAGCAGTTTACGAAACAGGAATGAAAAACTGTTTTTT.